This TCR beta chain appears in the sequencing data of a study of blood T cell repertoires in COVID-19. Germline loops: CDR1 KGHSH, CDR2 LQKENI. V gave up 1 base and J gave up 5 bases, with 11 bases separating them. CDR3 length: 14 residues. Participant-given clinical history determined each cohort assignment. For recovered donors of Cohort 3, there were two negative PCRs, clearance, or symptom resolution. Original data processing: Reference gene primer amplification yielded estimated nucleated cell counts. Sequencing used immunoSEQ multiplex PCR; TCRdb keeps in-frame clones, though not all of them. The V and J calls and clone size were taken over from that table, and D and trimming were inferred from the DNA. The sample has about 480,000 clones, approximately 91% seen once.

The sample consisted of PBMCs or T cells enriched from blood (not recorded which). This sequence was found in a woman aged 55-70 years who had recovered from COVID-19. The chain employs TRBV18 and TRBJ1-1; D is unclear. CDR3 DNA sequence: TGTGCCAGCTCACCACAGGCCTCTAGGACTGAAGCTTTCTTT. Protein product: CASSPQASRTEAFF.